These 15 T cell receptor beta chains came from one sample sequenced in a study of T cells in Graves' hyperthyroidism and ophthalmopathy. The investigators amplified TCR beta CDR3 regions from RNA transcripts. First-round RT-PCR of the TCR CDR3 relied on the HTBI primer set. MiXCR, run by TCRdb on the multiplex PCR reads, gives a single entry per CDR3 protein. The table shows some 350,000 distinct CDR3 sequences, with roughly 15% occurring only once. The sample taken for sequencing was blood. Receptors were obtained from a woman aged 40 to 50 with Graves' ophthalmopathy.

There are many counts of this clonotype. This sequence joins TRBV2 and TRBJ2-5; 10 bases match TRBD2. Trimming at V came to 2 bases and at J to 3 bases, leaving 3 bases not matched to a gene. The CDR3 sequence is 15 residues long. Looked up from germline, CDR1 is SNHLY and CDR2 is FYNNEI. The CDR3 DNA sequence: TGTGCCAGCAGTGAAAGGCTAGCGGGGGAAGAGACCCAGTACTTC. The encoded protein is CASSERLAGEETQYF.

This clonotype has ten or more counts. The V and J genes are TRBV20-1 and TRBJ2-1, with 10 bases lining up with TRBD2. The germline V gene has CDR1 DFQATT and CDR2 SNEGSKA (reference sequence). The CDR3 consists of 17 residues. The trim removed 1 base at V and 10 bases at J, leaving 16 bases unmatched. The DNA for the CDR3 is TGCAGTGCTAGAGGTCTCTCTTGGACTAGCGGATCTTCGGAGCAGTTCTTC. Its translation is CSARGLSWTSGSSEQFF.

The V call is TRBV14, the J call TRBJ2-5, with D unclear. The CDR3 covers 16 residues. Looked up from germline, CDR1 is SGHDN and CDR2 is FVKESK. V was pared by 1 base and J by 1 base, with 13 bases between. The CDR3 sequence: CASSQVLGRAQETQYF. CDR3 nucleotide sequence: TGTGCCAGCAGCCAAGTATTGGGCAGAGCCCAAGAGACCCAGTACTTC. The whole variable domain, filled in from reference TRBV14 and TRBJ2-5, reads EAGVTQFPSHSVIEKGQTVTLRCDPISGHDNLYWYRRVMGKEIKFLLHFVKESKQDESGMPNNRFLAERTGGTYSTLKVQPAELEDSGVYFCASSQVLGRAQETQYFGPGTRLLVL.

The chain links TRBV4-1 to TRBJ2-7, with 11 bases matching TRBD2. V was clipped by 1 base and J by 4 bases; unmatched bases: 3. Per germline, CDR1 MGHRA and CDR2 YSYEKL. The CDR3 loop spans 15 amino acids. CDR3 coding DNA: TGCGCCAGCAGCCAAGGAGGGACTAGCGGATACGAGCAGTACTTC. Protein sequence: CASSQGGTSGYEQYF.

This clonotype was observed many times. The chain uses TRBV20-1 and TRBJ1-5; TRBD1 matches 10 bases. V dropped 6 bases and J dropped 5; count of bases not matched to a gene: 4. The CDR3 runs to 13 residues. Germline V gene lookup returns CDR1 DFQATT and CDR2 SNEGSKA (reference sequence). The DNA for the CDR3 is TGCAGTGCCGGCGGGACAGGGGATCAGCCCCAGCATTTT. Translated, it gives CSAGGTGDQPQHF.

This clonotype was seen a few times. For the CDR3, the DNA is TGTGCCAGCAGTCTTACTACAGAGGATGAAAAACTGTTTTTT. It encodes CASSLTTEDEKLFF. This chain connects TRBV7-6 to TRBJ1-4; D gene uncertain. Trimming removed 6 bases from V and 6 bases from J, with 14 bases in between. Looked up from germline, CDR1 is SGHVS and CDR2 is FNYEAQ. The length of the CDR3 is 14 residues.

This clonotype was seen at least ten times. The CDR3 region has the DNA TGCGCCAGTGGACAGTCTAACACTGAAGCTTTCTTT. Protein: CASGQSNTEAFF. The V gene is TRBV5-1, the J gene TRBJ1-1, with D maybe TRBD1 (6 bases). V lost 8 bases and J lost 2, with 10 bases in between. Germline V gene data show CDR1 as SGHRS and CDR2 as YFSETQ. The CDR3 consists of 12 residues.

The gene calls are TRBV20-1 and TRBJ2-3; D ambiguous. The CDR3 is 12 amino acids. The germline V gene encodes CDR1 DFQATT and CDR2 SNEGSKA (reference sequence). With 2 bases removed from V and 6 bases from J, the gap between germline ends came to 9 bases. CDR3 DNA: TGCAGTGCTAGACACATTGGGGATACGCAGTATTTT. This translates into CSARHIGDTQYF.

This clonotype has only a few counts. V and J are TRBV24-1 and TRBJ2-1; tentative D call: TRBD2 (5 bases). CDR1 is KGHDR, CDR2 SFDVKD, per germline. CDR3 length: 16 amino acids. V dropped 4 bases and J dropped 8 bases, with 20 bases sitting between them. The CDR3 coding sequence is TGTGCCACCAGTGACTCCGGGGAGAATAGGAAGGATGAGCAGTTCTTC. Its translation: CATSDSGENRKDEQFF.

V gene TRBV3-1 combines with J gene TRBJ1-1; possible D gene TRBD1, 6 bases. The germline CDR1 and CDR2 sequences are LGHDT and YNNKEL (reference sequence). V dropped 1 base and J dropped 7 bases, with 10 bases sitting between them. This CDR3 is 13 amino acids long. CDR3 amino acids: CASSQGGGFEAFF. Here the CDR3 DNA reads TGTGCCAGCAGCCAAGGGGGGGGCTTTGAAGCTTTCTTT.

This clonotype was seen repeatedly, ten times or more. This sequence joins TRBV3-1 and TRBJ2-2; TRBD2 matches at 9 bases. Losses at the gene ends were 3 bases for V and 2 bases for J; bases not matched to a gene: 10. This CDR3 spans 18 amino acids. The germline CDR1 and CDR2 sequences are LGHDT and YNNKEL (reference sequence). CDR3 residues: CASSQPNPSGVNTGELFF. The CDR3 nucleotides read TGTGCCAGCAGCCAGCCCAACCCTAGCGGGGTAAACACCGGGGAGCTGTTTTTT. Based on the CDR3 plus reference TRBV3-1 and TRBJ2-2, the full variable domain is DTAVSQTPKYLVTQMGNDKSIKCEQNLGHDTMYWYKQDSKKFLKIMFSYNNKELIINETVPNRFSPKSPDKAHLNLHINSLELGDSAVYFCASSQPNPSGVNTGELFFGEGSRLTVL.

This clonotype appeared many times. Germline is not matched at one junction end, which may reflect a read error. The chain recombines TRBV6-1 with TRBJ2-3, with a weak D call TRBD2 (6 bases). CDR1 is MNHNS, CDR2 SASEGT, per germline. The CDR3 is 11 residues long. The CDR3 region has the DNA TGTTCCAGCGGGAGCACAGATACGCAGTATTTT. It translates to CSSGSTDTQYF.

Ten or more counts support this clonotype. This chain joins TRBV12-3 or TRBV12-4 and TRBJ2-5; 9 bases match TRBD1. CDR3 length: 15 residues. Germline trimming cut 6 bases from V and 5 bases from J; bases unmatched to any gene: 10. The CDR3 here is CASSDPGQGRETQYF. CDR3 DNA: TGTGCCAGCAGCGATCCGGGACAGGGTCGGGAGACCCAGTACTTC.

This clonotype came up a few times. The V gene is TRBV29-1, the J gene TRBJ2-4; 9 bases agree with TRBD2. This CDR3 contains 15 residues. J gave up 0 bases and V 4 bases, and 4 bases lay outside the gene matches. Germline V gene lookup returns CDR1 SQVTM and CDR2 ANQGSEA. The CDR3 nucleotides read TGCAGCGTTGCGACAGCGGGGGGAGCCAAAAACATTCAGTACTTC. It encodes CSVATAGGAKNIQYF.

J is TRBJ2-1 and V is TRBV5-1; 9 positions agree with TRBD1. Near its end, the DNA agrees better with TRBJ2-7, so the J call may be wrong. The CDR3 consists of 16 residues. Germline CDR1 and CDR2: SGHRS and YFSETQ. CDR3 nucleotides: TGCGCCAGCAGTCTACAGGGGGCCCTTTTCTACAATGAGCAGTACTTC. It encodes CASSLQGALFYNEQYF.